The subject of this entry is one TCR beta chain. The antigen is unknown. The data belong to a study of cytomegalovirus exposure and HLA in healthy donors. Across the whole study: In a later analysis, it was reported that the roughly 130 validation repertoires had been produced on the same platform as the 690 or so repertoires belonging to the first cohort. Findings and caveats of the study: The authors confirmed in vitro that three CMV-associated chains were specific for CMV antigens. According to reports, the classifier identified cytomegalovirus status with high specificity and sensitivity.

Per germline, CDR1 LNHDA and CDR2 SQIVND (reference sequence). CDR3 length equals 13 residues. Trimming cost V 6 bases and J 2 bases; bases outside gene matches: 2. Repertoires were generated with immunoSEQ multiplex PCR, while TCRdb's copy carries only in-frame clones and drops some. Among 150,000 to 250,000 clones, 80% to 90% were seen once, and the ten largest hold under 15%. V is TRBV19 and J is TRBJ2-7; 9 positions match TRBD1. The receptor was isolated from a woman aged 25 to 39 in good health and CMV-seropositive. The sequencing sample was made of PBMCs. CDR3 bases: TGTGCCAGTAGACGGGACAGGGCCTACGAGCAGTACTTC. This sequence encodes CASRRDRAYEQYF.